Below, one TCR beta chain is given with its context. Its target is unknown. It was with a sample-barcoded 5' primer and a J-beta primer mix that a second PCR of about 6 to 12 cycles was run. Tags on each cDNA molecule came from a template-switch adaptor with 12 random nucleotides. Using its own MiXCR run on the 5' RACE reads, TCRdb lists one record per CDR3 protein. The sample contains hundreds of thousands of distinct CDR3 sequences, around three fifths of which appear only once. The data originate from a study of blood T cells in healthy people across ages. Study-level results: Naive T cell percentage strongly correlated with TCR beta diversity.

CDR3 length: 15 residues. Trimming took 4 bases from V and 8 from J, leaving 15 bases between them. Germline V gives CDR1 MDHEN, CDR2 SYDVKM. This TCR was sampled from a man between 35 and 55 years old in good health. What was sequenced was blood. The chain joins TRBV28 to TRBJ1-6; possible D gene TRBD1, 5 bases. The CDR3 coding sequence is TGTGCCAGCAGTTCCACTCAACGGGGGGATTCACCCCTCCACTTT. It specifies CASSSTQRGDSPLHF.